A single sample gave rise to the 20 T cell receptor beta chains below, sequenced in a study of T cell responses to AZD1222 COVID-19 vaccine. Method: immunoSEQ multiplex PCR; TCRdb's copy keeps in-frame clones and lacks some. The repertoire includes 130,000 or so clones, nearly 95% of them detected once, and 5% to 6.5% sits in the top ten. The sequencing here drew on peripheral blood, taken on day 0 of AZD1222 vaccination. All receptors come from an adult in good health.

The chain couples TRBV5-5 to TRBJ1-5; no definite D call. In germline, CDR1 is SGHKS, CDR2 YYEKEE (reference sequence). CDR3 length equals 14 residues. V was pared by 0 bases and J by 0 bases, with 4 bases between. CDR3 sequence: CASSLAGSNQPQHF. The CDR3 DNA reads TGTGCCAGCAGCTTGGCCGGTAGCAATCAGCCCCAGCATTTT.

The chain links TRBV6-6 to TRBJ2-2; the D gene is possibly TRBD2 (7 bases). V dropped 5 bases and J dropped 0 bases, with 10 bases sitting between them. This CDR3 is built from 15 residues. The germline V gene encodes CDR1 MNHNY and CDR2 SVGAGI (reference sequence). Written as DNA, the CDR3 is TGTGCCAGCAGTACGCGGGGGCCGAACACCGGGGAGCTGTTTTTT. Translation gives CASSTRGPNTGELFF.

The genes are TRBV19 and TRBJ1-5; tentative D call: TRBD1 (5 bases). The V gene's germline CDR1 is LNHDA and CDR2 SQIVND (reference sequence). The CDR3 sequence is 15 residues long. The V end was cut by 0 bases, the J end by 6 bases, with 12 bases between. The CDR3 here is CASSIDLRRGQPQHF. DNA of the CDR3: TGTGCCAGTAGTATAGATCTCCGAAGGGGTCAGCCCCAGCATTTT.

CDR3 region: CASSSPGTDTQYF. The CDR3 nucleotides read TGTGCCAGCAGCTCTCCGGGCACAGATACGCAGTATTTT. The chain joins TRBV7-6 to TRBJ2-3; D unclear. This CDR3 contains 13 residues. Germline V lookup: CDR1 SGHVS, CDR2 FNYEAQ. Trimming cost V 4 bases and J 1 base, with 6 bases left between them.

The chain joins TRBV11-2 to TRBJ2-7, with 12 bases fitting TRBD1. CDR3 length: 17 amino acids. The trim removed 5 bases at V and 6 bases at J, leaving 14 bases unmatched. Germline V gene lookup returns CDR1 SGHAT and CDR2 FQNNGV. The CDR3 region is CASSPRPSGTGGREQYF. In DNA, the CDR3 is TGTGCCAGCAGCCCTAGACCTTCCGGGACAGGGGGCCGCGAGCAGTACTTC.

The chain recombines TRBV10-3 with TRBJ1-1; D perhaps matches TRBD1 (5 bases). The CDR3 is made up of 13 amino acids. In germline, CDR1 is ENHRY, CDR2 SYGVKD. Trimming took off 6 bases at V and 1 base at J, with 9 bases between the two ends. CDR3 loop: CAIRRGENTEAFF. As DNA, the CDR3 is TGTGCCATCAGGAGGGGAGAGAACACTGAAGCTTTCTTT.

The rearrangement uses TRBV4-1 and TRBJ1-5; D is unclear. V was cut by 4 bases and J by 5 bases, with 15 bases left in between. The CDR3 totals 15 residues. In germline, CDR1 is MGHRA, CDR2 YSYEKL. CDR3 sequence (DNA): TGCGCCAGCAGCCGGACTAACGACATGGATCAGCCCCAGCATTTT. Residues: CASSRTNDMDQPQHF.

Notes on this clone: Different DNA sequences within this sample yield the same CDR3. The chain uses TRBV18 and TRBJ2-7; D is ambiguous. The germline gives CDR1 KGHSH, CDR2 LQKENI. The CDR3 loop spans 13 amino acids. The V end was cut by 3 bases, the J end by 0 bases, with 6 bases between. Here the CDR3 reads CASSPGSSYEQYF. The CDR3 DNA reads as TGTGCCAGCTCACCCGGGTCCTCCTACGAGCAGTACTTC. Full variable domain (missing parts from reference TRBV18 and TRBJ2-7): NAGVMQNPRHLVRRRGQEARLRCSPMKGHSHVYWYRQLPEEGLKFMVYLQKENIIDESGMPKERFSAEFPKEGPSILRIQQVVRGDSAAYFCASSPGSSYEQYFGPGTRLTVT.

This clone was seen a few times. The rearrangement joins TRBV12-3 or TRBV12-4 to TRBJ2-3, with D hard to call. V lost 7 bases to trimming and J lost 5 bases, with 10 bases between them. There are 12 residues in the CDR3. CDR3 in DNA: TGTGCCAGCACGGCCTTCCAAGATACGCAGTATTTT. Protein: CASTAFQDTQYF.

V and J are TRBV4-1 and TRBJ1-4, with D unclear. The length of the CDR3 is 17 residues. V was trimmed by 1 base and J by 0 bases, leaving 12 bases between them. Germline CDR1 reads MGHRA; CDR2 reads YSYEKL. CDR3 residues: CASSQGSGLTTNEKLFF. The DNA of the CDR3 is TGCGCCAGCAGCCAAGGCTCGGGCCTTACAACTAATGAAAAACTGTTTTTT.

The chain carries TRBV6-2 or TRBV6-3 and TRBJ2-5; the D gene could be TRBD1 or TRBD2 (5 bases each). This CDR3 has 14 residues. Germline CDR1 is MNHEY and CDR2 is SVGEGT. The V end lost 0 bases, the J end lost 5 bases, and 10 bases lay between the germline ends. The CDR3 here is CASSYSGAGETQYF. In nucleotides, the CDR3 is TGTGCCAGCAGTTACTCCGGGGCCGGGGAGACCCAGTACTTC.

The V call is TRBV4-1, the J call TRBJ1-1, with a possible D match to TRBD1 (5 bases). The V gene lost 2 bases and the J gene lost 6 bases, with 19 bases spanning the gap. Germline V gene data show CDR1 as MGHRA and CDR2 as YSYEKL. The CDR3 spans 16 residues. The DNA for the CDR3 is TGCGCCAGCAGCCAAATGTTGGTGGGGGTAGGGTCTGAAGCTTTCTTT. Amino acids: CASSQMLVGVGSEAFF.

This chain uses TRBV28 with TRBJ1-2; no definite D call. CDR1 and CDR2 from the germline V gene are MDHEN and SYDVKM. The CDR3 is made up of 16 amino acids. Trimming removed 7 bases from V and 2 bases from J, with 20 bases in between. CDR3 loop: CASTRRLRVPNYGYTF. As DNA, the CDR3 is TGTGCCAGCACTCGTAGATTAAGGGTACCAAACTATGGCTACACCTTC.

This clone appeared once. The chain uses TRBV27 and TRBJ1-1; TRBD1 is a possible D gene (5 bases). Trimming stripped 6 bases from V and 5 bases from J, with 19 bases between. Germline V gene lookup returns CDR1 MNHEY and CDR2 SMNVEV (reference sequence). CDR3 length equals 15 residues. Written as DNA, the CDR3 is TGTGCCAGCAGGGTAAACAGGTCCCCGAAAACTGAAGCTTTCTTT. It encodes CASRVNRSPKTEAFF.

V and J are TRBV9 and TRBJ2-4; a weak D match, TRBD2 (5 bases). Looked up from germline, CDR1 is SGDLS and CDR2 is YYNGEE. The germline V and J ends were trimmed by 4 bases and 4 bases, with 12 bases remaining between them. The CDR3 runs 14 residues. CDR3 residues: CASSSPRGKNIQYF. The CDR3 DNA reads TGTGCCAGCAGCTCCCCTCGGGGTAAAAACATTCAGTACTTC.

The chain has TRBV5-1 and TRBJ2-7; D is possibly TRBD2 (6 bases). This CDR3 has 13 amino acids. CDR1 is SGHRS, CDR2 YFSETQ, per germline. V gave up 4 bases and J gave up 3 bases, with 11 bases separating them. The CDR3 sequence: CASSEGLNYEQYF. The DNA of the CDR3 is TGCGCCAGCAGCGAGGGACTGAACTACGAGCAGTACTTC.

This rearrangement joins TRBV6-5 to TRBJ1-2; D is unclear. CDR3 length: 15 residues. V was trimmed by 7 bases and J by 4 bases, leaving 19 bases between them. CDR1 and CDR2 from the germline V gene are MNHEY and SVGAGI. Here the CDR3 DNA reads TGTGCCAGCATCCTGGAGGGTTTCGGCTCCTATGGCTACACCTTC. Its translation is CASILEGFGSYGYTF.

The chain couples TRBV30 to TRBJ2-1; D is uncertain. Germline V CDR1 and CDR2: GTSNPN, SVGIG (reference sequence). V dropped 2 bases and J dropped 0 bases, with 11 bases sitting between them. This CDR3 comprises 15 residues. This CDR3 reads CAWSFPTSSYNEQFF. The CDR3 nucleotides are TGTGCCTGGAGTTTCCCAACGAGCTCCTACAATGAGCAGTTCTTC. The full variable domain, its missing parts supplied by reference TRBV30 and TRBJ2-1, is SQTIHQWPATLVQPVGSPLSLECTVEGTSNPNLYWYRQAAGRGLQLLFYSVGIGQISSEVPQNLSASRPQDRQFILSSKKLLLSDSGFYLCAWSFPTSSYNEQFFGPGTRLTVL.

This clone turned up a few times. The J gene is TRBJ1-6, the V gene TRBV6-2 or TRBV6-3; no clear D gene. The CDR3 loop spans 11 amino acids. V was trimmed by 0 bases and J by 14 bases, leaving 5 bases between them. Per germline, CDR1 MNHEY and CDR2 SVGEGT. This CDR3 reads CASSYSSSLHF. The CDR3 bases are TGTGCCAGCAGTTACTCTTCCTCCCTCCACTTT.

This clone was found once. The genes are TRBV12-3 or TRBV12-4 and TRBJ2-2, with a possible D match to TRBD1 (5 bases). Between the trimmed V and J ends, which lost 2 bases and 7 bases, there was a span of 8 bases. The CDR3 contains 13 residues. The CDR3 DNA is TGTGCCAGCAGTTTACAGGGTGGCGGGGAGCTGTTTTTT. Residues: CASSLQGGGELFF.